Below are 21 T cell receptor beta chains sequenced from a single sample in a study of identical twins. TCRdb reprocessed the 5' RACE reads via MiXCR and lists one record per CDR3 protein. Of around 550,000 distinct CDR3 sequences listed, roughly 15% are singletons. The same sample was also used in a study of yellow fever vaccine responses in identical twins.

The sequencing input was CD4+ T cells sorted from blood. These receptor sequences come from a young woman in good health.

This chain connects TRBV5-6 to TRBJ2-3; the match to TRBD2 covers 13 bases. The CDR3 loop spans 18 amino acids. Germline loops: CDR1 SGHDT, CDR2 YYEEEE. V lost 4 bases to trimming and J lost 4 bases; unmatched junction nucleotides: 12. The DNA of the CDR3 is TGTGCCAGCAGCCCGTTGGGGACTAGCGGGGTTCAGGCAGATACGCAGTATTTT. It yields the protein CASSPLGTSGVQADTQYF.

The genes are TRBV20-1 and TRBJ2-2; 7 bases match TRBD1. The CDR3 length is 13 residues. Trimming took 6 bases from V and 2 from J; bases not matched to a gene: 3. Germline values: CDR1 DFQATT, CDR2 SNEGSKA (reference sequence). CDR3: CSAGGGNTGELFF. The CDR3 coding sequence is TGCAGTGCAGGGGGCGGTAACACCGGGGAGCTGTTTTTT.

The CDR3 reads CASGGGESTGQYF. CDR3 coding DNA: TGTGCTAGTGGTGGGGGGGAGTCTACGGGGCAGTACTTC. The chain has TRBV12-5 and TRBJ2-7, with 7 bases that match TRBD2. The CDR3 is made up of 13 amino acids. Germline assignment: CDR1 LGHNT and CDR2 FRNRAP. V shed 5 bases, J shed 9 bases, and the junction held 10 bases outside the gene matches. The full variable domain, completed using reference TRBV12-5 and TRBJ2-7, is DARVTQTPRHKVTEMGQEVTMRCQPILGHNTVFWYRQTMMQGLELLAYFRNRAPLDDSGMPKDRFSAEMPDATLATLKIQPSEPRDSAVYFCASGGGESTGQYFGPGTRLTVT.

The rearrangement joins TRBV5-4 to TRBJ2-4; 11 bases align to TRBD2. Trimming took 0 bases from V and 10 from J; bases not matched to a gene: 6. This CDR3 spans 15 amino acids. CDR1 is SGHNT, CDR2 YYREEE, per germline (reference sequence). The CDR3: CASSLGGLAGGIQYF. The DNA for the CDR3 is TGTGCCAGCAGCTTGGGGGGCCTAGCGGGAGGTATTCAGTACTTC.

This clonotype was seen only a few times. This chain joins TRBV11-2 and TRBJ2-1; 12 bases align to TRBD2. V lost 1 base to trimming and J lost 4 bases; unmatched junction nucleotides: 5. From germline, CDR1 is SGHAT and CDR2 FQNNGV. The length of the CDR3 is 17 residues. CDR3 amino acids: CASSLVLAGGPYNEQFF. CDR3 nucleotides: TGTGCCAGCAGCTTAGTCCTAGCGGGGGGGCCGTACAATGAGCAGTTCTTC.

There are a few counts of this clonotype. The J gene is TRBJ2-2, the V gene TRBV4-1; D gene unclear. The CDR3 is 16 amino acids. Germline-derived CDR1 and CDR2 are MGHRA and YSYEKL. The V and J ends lost 1 base and 0 bases respectively, with 9 bases between them. This chain's CDR3 is CASSQARPSNTGELFF. Written as DNA, the CDR3 is TGCGCCAGCAGCCAAGCGAGGCCGTCGAACACCGGGGAGCTGTTTTTT.

The rearrangement uses TRBV28 and TRBJ1-1; D not resolved. CDR3 length: 15 residues. Germline CDR1 MDHEN, CDR2 SYDVKM. Trimming cost V 3 bases and J 6 bases, with 17 bases left between them. The CDR3 loop reads CASSFVDSWKPEAFF. The DNA of the CDR3 is TGTGCCAGCAGTTTTGTGGACTCCTGGAAACCTGAAGCTTTCTTT.

This clonotype appeared a few times. This chain uses TRBV11-2 with TRBJ2-3; TRBD1 is a possible D gene (5 bases). The germline V gene encodes CDR1 SGHAT and CDR2 FQNNGV. This CDR3 has 15 residues. Deletions cut 2 bases from V and 6 bases from J, with 15 bases between. The CDR3 DNA reads as TGTGCCAGCAGCTTATTACCCCCAGGGTTCGATACGCAGTATTTT. Amino acid sequence: CASSLLPPGFDTQYF.

The chain recombines TRBV2 with TRBJ2-1, with TRBD2 matching 9 bases. Unmatched junction bases numbered 10, after V lost 7 bases and J lost 0 bases. The CDR3 loop spans 17 amino acids. Germline values: CDR1 SNHLY, CDR2 FYNNEI. CDR3 nucleotide sequence: TGTGCCAGCAAGGGGGGACTAGCCCTCAGCTCCTACAATGAGCAGTTCTTC. This sequence encodes CASKGGLALSSYNEQFF.

This clonotype occurred a few times. V is TRBV12-3 or TRBV12-4 and J is TRBJ2-5, with D uncertain. V was clipped by 3 bases and J by 5 bases, with 13 bases between them. CDR3 length: 14 residues. CDR3 nucleotide sequence: TGTGCCAGCAGTTTCTTAAAGGGATGGGAGACCCAGTACTTC. Protein: CASSFLKGWETQYF.

The chain combines TRBV5-5 with TRBJ2-1; TRBD2 agrees at 11 bases. The CDR3 runs to 16 residues. From germline, CDR1 is SGHKS and CDR2 YYEKEE (reference sequence). The V gene end was trimmed by 1 base and the J gene end by 4 bases; junction bases not matched to a gene: 4. The CDR3 region has the DNA TGTGCCAGCAGCTTGCCGACTAGCGGGATTTACAATGAGCAGTTCTTC. It is translated as CASSLPTSGIYNEQFF.

This clonotype was counted a few times. This rearrangement joins TRBV3-1 to TRBJ2-2; 11 bases agree with TRBD1. J was trimmed by 4 bases and V by 7 bases; bases with no gene match: 5. Germline values: CDR1 LGHDT, CDR2 YNNKEL (reference sequence). The length of the CDR3 is 15 residues. CDR3 loop: CASILGTGGTGELFF. The CDR3 DNA sequence: TGTGCCAGCATATTAGGGACAGGGGGCACCGGGGAGCTGTTTTTT. The full variable domain, its missing parts supplied by reference TRBV3-1 and TRBJ2-2, is DTAVSQTPKYLVTQMGNDKSIKCEQNLGHDTMYWYKQDSKKFLKIMFSYNNKELIINETVPNRFSPKSPDKAHLNLHINSLELGDSAVYFCASILGTGGTGELFFGEGSRLTVL.

CDR3 DNA: TGTGCCAGCAGTTTGATGGCGGGCCGGGCCAATGAGCAGTTCTTC. Translated: CASSLMAGRANEQFF. This sequence joins TRBV5-6 and TRBJ2-1; D is perhaps TRBD2 (5 bases). CDR1 is SGHDT, CDR2 YYEEEE, per germline. The germline V and J ends were trimmed by 5 bases and 6 bases, with 18 bases remaining between them. CDR3 length: 15 amino acids.

In this sample, this clonotype turned up a few times. The V and J genes are TRBV7-6 and TRBJ2-2, with no clear D. The CDR3 contains 16 residues. V dropped 2 bases and J dropped 0 bases, with 10 bases sitting between them. Germline CDR1 is SGHVS and CDR2 is FNYEAQ. The CDR3 loop reads CASSLITTTNTGELFF. CDR3 in DNA: TGTGCCAGCAGCTTAATCACAACCACGAACACCGGGGAGCTGTTTTTT.

V gene TRBV6-5 combines with J gene TRBJ2-3; D not certain. Germline assignment: CDR1 MNHEY and CDR2 SVGAGI. The CDR3 runs 13 residues. V lost 6 bases and J lost 3, with 10 bases in between. The CDR3 DNA reads as TGTGCCAGCAGCCCCCTGGCGACAGATACGCAGTATTTT. This translates into CASSPLATDTQYF.

This clonotype was counted only a few times. The chain uses TRBV6-1 and TRBJ2-2; 7 nucleotides agree with TRBD2. J was trimmed by 2 bases and V by 10 bases; bases with no gene match: 10. The CDR3 contains 15 residues. Germline assignment: CDR1 MNHNS and CDR2 SASEGT. CDR3 amino acids: CATAKGGANTGELFF. For the CDR3, the DNA is TGTGCCACCGCCAAGGGAGGGGCTAACACCGGGGAGCTGTTTTTT.

This clonotype came up a few times. The rearrangement joins TRBV29-1 to TRBJ1-2; D remains ambiguous. Trimming shortened V by 4 bases and J by 2 bases, and 5 bases separated the two germline ends. This CDR3 is built from 11 residues. The germline CDR1 and CDR2 sequences are SQVTM and ANQGSEA. Here the CDR3 DNA reads TGCAGCGTTGGTCAGAACTATGGCTACACCTTC. Its protein is CSVGQNYGYTF.

The rearrangement links TRBV6-4 to TRBJ2-1; a possible D gene is TRBD1 (6 bases). Germline CDR1 is MRHNA and CDR2 is SNTAGT. This CDR3 region has 15 residues. V was pared by 3 bases and J by 5 bases, with 14 bases between. CDR3 region: CASSDSQGFDNEQFF. Written as DNA, the CDR3 is TGTGCCAGCAGTGATAGTCAGGGGTTCGACAATGAGCAGTTCTTC.

The table lists this clonotype with a few counts. This chain links TRBV24-1 with TRBJ2-3; no definite D call. Germline-derived CDR1 and CDR2 are KGHDR and SFDVKD. The length of the CDR3 is 15 residues. Trimming pared 3 bases from V and 5 bases from J, leaving 14 bases between. The CDR3 loop reads CATSDRGVAVDTQYF. CDR3 in DNA: TGTGCCACCAGTGATCGTGGCGTTGCGGTAGATACGCAGTATTTT.

This clonotype has just a few counts. The chain has TRBV6-5 and TRBJ1-4; possibly TRBD1 for D (5 bases). V gave up 0 bases and J gave up 7 bases, with 12 bases separating them. The CDR3 sequence is 15 residues long. The germline gives CDR1 MNHEY, CDR2 SVGAGI. The CDR3 region has the DNA TGTGCCAGCAGTTACTCCGGCGCAGGGAGTGAAAAACTGTTTTTT. It yields the protein CASSYSGAGSEKLFF.

Only a few counts were recorded for this clonotype. The chain is built from TRBV5-1 and TRBJ2-4, with 8 positions matching TRBD1. Losses at the gene ends were 4 bases for V and 8 bases for J; bases not matched to a gene: 14. Germline V lookup: CDR1 SGHRS, CDR2 YFSETQ. This CDR3 contains 16 residues. The CDR3 here is CASSVTPGGVIDIQYF. In DNA form, the CDR3 reads TGCGCCAGCAGCGTTACGCCAGGGGGCGTGATAGACATTCAGTACTTC.